This entry lists 22 T cell receptor beta chains sequenced from one sample in a study of blood T cell repertoires in COVID-19. Libraries were prepared by immunoSEQ multiplex PCR; TCRdb keeps only in-frame clonotypes and omits some of them. Of over 150,000 clones detected, roughly 80% appear once; the ten largest clones hold around 2.7%. Sequencing was performed on peripheral blood. These TCRs come from a man in his 70s with acute or convalescent COVID-19.

This clone has only one observation. The CDR3 DNA sequence: TGTGCCAGCAGTGATCGTTTCAATCAGCCCCAGCATTTT. Its protein product is CASSDRFNQPQHF. The chain combines TRBV6-1 with TRBJ1-5; D remains unclear. This CDR3 has 13 residues. The V and J ends lost 3 bases and 3 bases respectively, with 6 bases between them. Germline V lookup: CDR1 MNHNS, CDR2 SASEGT.

This clone showed up just a few times. The chain uses TRBV7-8 and TRBJ1-2, with a weak D call TRBD1 (6 bases). Germline CDR1 SGHVS, CDR2 FQNEAQ. V gave up 5 bases and J gave up 2 bases, with 9 bases separating them. The CDR3 extends over 13 amino acids. CDR3 loop: CASSAQGNYGYTF. For the CDR3, the DNA is TGTGCCAGCAGCGCTCAGGGGAACTATGGCTACACCTTC.

This clone has more than one count but fewer than ten. The chain uses TRBV18 and TRBJ1-4; no clear D gene. The CDR3 consists of 13 residues. From germline, CDR1 is KGHSH and CDR2 LQKENI. V lost 2 bases, J lost 5 bases, and 6 bases lay in between. CDR3 protein: CASSPIENEKLFF. The CDR3 nucleotides are TGTGCCAGCTCACCAATAGAGAATGAAAAACTGTTTTTT. Supplemented by reference TRBV18 and TRBJ1-4, the full variable domain reads NAGVMQNPRHLVRRRGQEARLRCSPMKGHSHVYWYRQLPEEGLKFMVYLQKENIIDESGMPKERFSAEFPKEGPSILRIQQVVRGDSAAYFCASSPIENEKLFFGSGTQLSVL.

This clone was seen only once. The chain employs TRBV11-2 and TRBJ2-1, with D unclear. Germline CDR1 and CDR2: SGHAT and FQNNGV. CDR3 length: 14 residues. V lost 1 base and J 4 bases, leaving 8 bases between the germline ends. CDR3 protein: CASSLVRYYNEQFF. For the CDR3, the DNA is TGTGCCAGCAGCTTAGTCCGCTATTACAATGAGCAGTTCTTC.

This chain joins TRBV2 and TRBJ2-2; D unresolved. Trimming left V 4 bases short and J 1 base short, with 10 bases between. This CDR3 contains 15 residues. Per germline, CDR1 SNHLY and CDR2 FYNNEI. CDR3 region: CASSVASRNTGELFF. The CDR3 DNA sequence: TGTGCCAGCAGTGTGGCCTCTCGGAACACCGGGGAGCTGTTTTTT.

Written as DNA, the CDR3 is TGTGCCAGCAGTTTAAAGAGGGAATCCTACGAGCAGTACTTC. Its translation: CASSLKRESYEQYF. The rearrangement uses TRBV27 and TRBJ2-7; weak D call: TRBD2 (5 bases). Between the trimmed V and J ends, which lost 2 bases and 1 base, there was a span of 9 bases. CDR3 length: 14 residues. From germline, CDR1 is MNHEY and CDR2 SMNVEV (reference sequence).

The V and J genes are TRBV28 and TRBJ2-4; D perhaps matches TRBD2 (5 bases). This CDR3 is 14 amino acids long. The V end was cut by 2 bases, the J end by 2 bases, with 7 bases between. Germline V gene data show CDR1 as MDHEN and CDR2 as SYDVKM. The CDR3 DNA reads TGTGCCAGCAGTTTACCGGGGTCCAAAAACATTCAGTACTTC. Its translation: CASSLPGSKNIQYF.

This clone has only one observation. The chain has TRBV14 and TRBJ2-7, with a possible D match to TRBD1 (6 bases). Germline lookup yields CDR1 SGHDN and CDR2 FVKESK. V lost 6 bases to trimming and J lost 2 bases, with 14 bases between them. This CDR3 has 14 residues. In DNA form, the CDR3 reads TGTGCCAGCAGTTCACTCGGACAGCCCTACGAGCAGTACTTC. Translated: CASSSLGQPYEQYF.

This clone was picked up a small number of times. This chain uses TRBV5-1 with TRBJ2-5; D unclear. Trimming took 0 bases from V and 2 from J, leaving 11 bases between them. CDR3 size: 15 residues. Germline V CDR1 and CDR2: SGHRS, YFSETQ. The CDR3 sequence is CASSLAFPLQETQYF. The CDR3 DNA reads TGCGCCAGCAGCTTGGCTTTTCCTCTTCAAGAGACCCAGTACTTC.

The V and J genes are TRBV29-1 and TRBJ1-1; D unresolved. The CDR3 is 11 amino acids. The V gene's germline CDR1 is SQVTM and CDR2 ANQGSEA. Trimming cost V 2 bases and J 1 base, with 2 bases left between them. The CDR3 bases are TGCAGCGTTGAACAGAACACTGAAGCTTTCTTT. It codes for CSVEQNTEAFF.

The V and J genes are TRBV24-1 and TRBJ2-1, with TRBD2 as a possible D gene (5 bases). Trimming took off 4 bases at V and 1 base at J, with 10 bases between the two ends. The CDR3 length is 15 residues. In germline, CDR1 is KGHDR, CDR2 SFDVKD. Written as DNA, the CDR3 is TGTGCCACCAGTGAAGAGGGTGGGTCCTACAATGAGCAGTTCTTC. This encodes CATSEEGGSYNEQFF.

V and J are TRBV5-8 and TRBJ2-3, with 7 nucleotides matching TRBD1. The CDR3 extends over 15 amino acids. Germline lookup yields CDR1 SGHTS and CDR2 YDEGEE. The trim removed 0 bases at V and 5 bases at J, leaving 6 bases unmatched. The CDR3 nucleotides are TGTGCCAGCAGCTTGGGCGGACAGGTCGGAGATACGCAGTATTTT. This sequence encodes CASSLGGQVGDTQYF.

The count of this clone is one. The chain recombines TRBV25-1 with TRBJ2-6; D is undetermined. The CDR3 loop spans 13 amino acids. The V gene lost 3 bases and the J gene lost 9 bases, with 9 bases spanning the gap. CDR1 and CDR2 (germline): MGHDK, SYGVNS. CDR3 sequence reads: CASSEANYNVLTF. In nucleotides, the CDR3 is TGTGCCAGCAGTGAGGCCAACTACAACGTCCTGACTTTC.

V gene TRBV30 combines with J gene TRBJ2-1; D not certain. Germline V lookup: CDR1 GTSNPN, CDR2 SVGIG (reference sequence). The CDR3 is 15 residues long. V was clipped by 0 bases and J by 7 bases, with 16 bases between them. The CDR3 region is CAWSVLGALQNEQFF. The CDR3 DNA follows: TGTGCCTGGAGTGTTCTAGGAGCTTTGCAGAATGAGCAGTTCTTC. Full variable domain (rest looked up from reference TRBV30 and TRBJ2-1): SQTIHQWPATLVQPVGSPLSLECTVEGTSNPNLYWYRQAAGRGLQLLFYSVGIGQISSEVPQNLSASRPQDRQFILSSKKLLLSDSGFYLCAWSVLGALQNEQFFGPGTRLTVL.

The chain carries TRBV2 and TRBJ2-7; 12 bases fit TRBD2. The ends lost 8 bases at V and 4 bases at J; junction bases unmatched: 6. The CDR3 spans 14 residues. In germline, CDR1 is SNHLY, CDR2 FYNNEI. The CDR3 bases are TGTGCCAGCCCCGGGACTAGCGGGTCGTACGAGCAGTACTTC. Its protein is CASPGTSGSYEQYF.

This clone was observed a single time. The chain links TRBV7-9 to TRBJ2-1, with 7 bases that match TRBD2. CDR3 length: 14 residues. Per the germline V gene, CDR1 is SEHNR and CDR2 is FQNEAQ (reference sequence). V lost 2 bases to trimming and J lost 6 bases; unmatched junction nucleotides: 4. CDR3 residues: CASSLYTGGNEQFF. The CDR3 DNA is TGTGCCAGCAGCTTATATACGGGGGGCAATGAGCAGTTCTTC.

The chain is built from TRBV7-2 and TRBJ1-3; no clear D gene. The V gene's germline CDR1 is SGHTA and CDR2 FQGNSA. The V end lost 1 base, the J end lost 1 base, and 11 bases lay between the germline ends. The length of the CDR3 is 16 residues. CDR3 protein: CASSLEFARSGNTIYF. CDR3 coding DNA: TGTGCCAGCAGCTTAGAATTCGCGAGATCTGGAAACACCATATATTTT.

The chain is built from TRBV2 and TRBJ2-1, with 9 bases fitting TRBD2. This CDR3 comprises 14 residues. The V and J ends lost 8 bases and 1 base, in that order; junction bases with no gene match: 3. Germline V gene lookup returns CDR1 SNHLY and CDR2 FYNNEI. In DNA form, the CDR3 reads TGTGCCAGCTTGGCGGGAGGGTCCTACAATGAGCAGTTCTTC. Encoded protein: CASLAGGSYNEQFF.

The chain combines TRBV27 with TRBJ1-5, with a weak D call TRBD1 (5 bases). The CDR3 loop spans 15 amino acids. Germline V gene data show CDR1 as MNHEY and CDR2 as SMNVEV (reference sequence). V shed 4 bases and J shed 0 bases, with 10 bases lying between them. CDR3 DNA: TGTGCCAGCAGTTCCGGACAATATAGCAATCAGCCCCAGCATTTT. It specifies CASSSGQYSNQPQHF.

The rearrangement joins TRBV21-1 to TRBJ2-7; the table's D gene call, TRBD1, was not cross checked with the DNA. TRBV21-1 is given as a pseudogene. This CDR3 is built from 13 residues. For the CDR3, the DNA is TGTGCCAGGTCGGACAAACTCTCCTACGAGCAGTACTTC. It is translated as CARSDKLSYEQYF.

This clone was observed once. The chain carries TRBV6-6 and TRBJ2-7; TRBD2 is a possible D gene (6 bases). The CDR3 is 14 residues long. The V gene's germline CDR1 is MNHNY and CDR2 SVGAGI (reference sequence). The germline V and J ends were trimmed by 0 bases and 9 bases, with 15 bases remaining between them. CDR3: CASSYSGGSRGQYF. The CDR3, as DNA: TGTGCCAGCAGTTACTCCGGGGGAAGCCGCGGGCAGTACTTC.

The rearrangement joins TRBV6-5 to TRBJ1-1; 7 bases map to TRBD1. The germline gives CDR1 MNHEY, CDR2 SVGAGI. There are 15 residues in the CDR3. Losses at the gene ends were 7 bases for V and 5 bases for J; bases not matched to a gene: 13. CDR3 nucleotides: TGTGCCAGCACCGCGGACAGGCCGAGGAGGACTGAAGCTTTCTTT. Translating it yields CASTADRPRRTEAFF.